The 5 T cell receptor beta chains reported below all come from one sample, sequenced in a study of cytomegalovirus exposure and HLA in healthy donors. Use of 60 Vbeta and 13 Jbeta primers characterized the PCR. Sequenced by immunoSEQ multiplex PCR; TCRdb stores in-frame clones only, minus some. The table includes 120,000 to 150,000 clones, roughly 62% detected once. Sequenced sample: PBMCs. These receptors all come from a man in his sixties in good health and CMV-seronegative.

V usage is TRBV28 and J usage is TRBJ2-1; D call uncertain. CDR3 length: 11 residues. Germline V gene sequence: CDR1 MDHEN, CDR2 SYDVKM. Trimming cost V 1 base and J 7 bases, with 2 bases left between them. The CDR3 loop is CASSLSNEQFF. Here the CDR3 DNA reads TGTGCCAGCAGTTTATCGAATGAGCAGTTCTTC.

V usage is TRBV27 and J usage is TRBJ2-1; TRBD2 matches 8 bases. Germline CDR1 reads MNHEY; CDR2 reads SMNVEV (reference sequence). The trim removed 6 bases at V and 5 bases at J, leaving 3 bases unmatched. CDR3 length: 13 residues. The CDR3 here is CASRREGHNEQFF. The CDR3 DNA reads as TGTGCCAGCAGACGGGAGGGACACAATGAGCAGTTCTTC.

This clone came up a few times. The V and J genes are TRBV5-1 and TRBJ1-4; D uncertain. V dropped 9 bases and J dropped 6 bases, with 12 bases sitting between them. CDR1 and CDR2 (germline): SGHRS, YFSETQ. There are 12 residues in the CDR3. CDR3 DNA sequence: TGCGCCATCAGTCGACACGATGAAAAACTGTTTTTT. It yields the protein CAISRHDEKLFF.

This clone was detected only a few times. The same CDR3 also results from other DNA sequences found in this sample. The chain joins TRBV5-4 to TRBJ2-3; D is unclear. Germline V gene data show CDR1 as SGHNT and CDR2 as YYREEE (reference sequence). V was trimmed by 5 bases and J by 4 bases, leaving 5 bases between them. CDR3 length equals 11 residues. CDR3 in amino acids: CASSSSDTQYF. In DNA, the CDR3 is TGTGCCAGCAGTAGCTCAGATACGCAGTATTTT.

The sample holds one count of this clone. CDR3 region: CASSPRQARGSTGELFF. CDR3 nucleotides: TGTGCCAGCTCACCAAGACAGGCGAGGGGGAGCACCGGGGAGCTGTTTTTT. The V and J genes are TRBV18 and TRBJ2-2, with TRBD1 as a possible D gene (6 bases). This CDR3 is built from 17 residues. Germline assignment: CDR1 KGHSH and CDR2 LQKENI. V was trimmed by 2 bases and J by 4 bases, leaving 17 bases between them.